Sequencing of this T cell receptor (beta chain) was carried out in a study of T-cell reconstitution after alpha-beta-depleted transplantation in children. Only a few counts were recorded for this clonotype. Trimming left V 5 bases short and J 8 bases short, with 21 bases between. The CDR3 runs 15 residues. For TCRbeta, the library was prepared with unique molecular identifiers. TCRdb redid the calling of the PCR reads with MiXCR, one entry per CDR3 protein. The sample lists approximately 270,000 distinct CDR3 sequences; roughly 9.5% were seen once. The sequences come from PBMCs from the stem cell graft donor, collected from the stem cell graft. The TCR comes from a human donor who donated a stem cell graft to a child with SCID. This sequence joins TRBV12-3 or TRBV12-4 and TRBJ1-2; D is undetermined. In DNA, the CDR3 is TGTGCCAGCAGTCGCGGCGCAGCCAAAGCGGGGGGCTACACCTTC. This encodes CASSRGAAKAGGYTF.